The 15 T cell receptor beta chains below come from one sample, sequenced in a study of OX40 agonist ivuxolimab in advanced cancers. Sequencing used immunoSEQ multiplex PCR; TCRdb keeps in-frame clones, though not all of them. The table includes about 50,000 clones, about 88% detected once. Source: CD4+ or CD8+ T cells sorted from blood, taken in a trial of the OX40 agonist ivuxolimab. The source is an adult with an advanced solid tumor such as melanoma, head and neck, liver or kidney cancer.

The J gene is TRBJ2-7, the V gene TRBV5-5, with TRBD1 matching over 10 bases. Looked up from germline, CDR1 is SGHKS and CDR2 is YYEKEE (reference sequence). CDR3 length equals 16 residues. With 3 bases clipped from V and 1 base from J, the junction kept 7 bases outside the gene matches. The CDR3 nucleotides are TGTGCCAGCAGCTGGGAGGAGGACAGGGGGTCCTACGAGCAGTACTTC. Protein sequence: CASSWEEDRGSYEQYF.

The chain has TRBV13 and TRBJ1-4; TRBD1 is a possible D gene (5 bases). The CDR3 loop spans 14 amino acids. Germline CDR1 reads PRHDT; CDR2 reads FYEKMQ (reference sequence). The V end was cut by 2 bases, the J end by 6 bases, with 10 bases between. CDR3 sequence reads: CASSLSGPDEKLFF. CDR3 nucleotides: TGTGCCAGCAGCTTATCAGGGCCCGATGAAAAACTGTTTTTT.

The V and J genes are TRBV30 and TRBJ1-1; the D is unclear. The germline V gene encodes CDR1 GTSNPN and CDR2 SVGIG (reference sequence). CDR3 length: 13 amino acids. V lost 0 bases to trimming and J lost 0 bases, with 5 bases between them. The CDR3 spells CAWSVLVNTEAFF. The CDR3 nucleotides are TGTGCCTGGAGTGTACTGGTGAACACTGAAGCTTTCTTT.

The gene calls are TRBV28 and TRBJ1-2; no definite D call. The CDR3 has 12 amino acids. The germline V gene has CDR1 MDHEN and CDR2 SYDVKM. V was cut by 5 bases and J by 5 bases, with 9 bases left in between. In DNA, the CDR3 is TGTGCCAGCAGTACAACAGATTATGGCTACACCTTC. This codes for CASSTTDYGYTF.

The chain carries TRBV6-7 and TRBJ1-1; 8 bases are shared with TRBD1. TRBV6-7 is filed as an ORF, its function uncertain. Losses at the gene ends were 0 bases for V and 0 bases for J; bases not matched to a gene: 9. The CDR3 sequence is 18 residues long. CDR3 in amino acids: CASSYSTGQGALNTEAFF. The CDR3 bases are TGTGCCAGCAGTTACTCGACGGGGCAGGGGGCCTTGAACACTGAAGCTTTCTTT.

The CDR3 DNA reads as TGTGCCAGCAGCTTACCGGGACAGGGAGGGTATTTT. It translates to CASSLPGQGGYF. V gene TRBV7-9 combines with J gene TRBJ2-3; 9 nucleotides line up with TRBD1. The CDR3 is 12 residues long. Trimming took 2 bases from V and 14 from J; bases not matched to a gene: 5. The V gene's germline CDR1 is SEHNR and CDR2 FQNEAQ (reference sequence).

The V call is TRBV20-1, the J call TRBJ2-3; D is uncertain. V gave up 6 bases and J gave up 2 bases, with 6 bases separating them. This CDR3 is built from 11 residues. Per the germline V gene, CDR1 is DFQATT and CDR2 is SNEGSKA (reference sequence). CDR3 sequence (DNA): TGCAGTGCCGCGTACACAGATACGCAGTATTTT. This encodes CSAAYTDTQYF.

V gene TRBV30 combines with J gene TRBJ2-7, with 11 bases lining up with TRBD1. CDR1 is GTSNPN, CDR2 SVGIG, per germline (reference sequence). The CDR3 runs to 11 residues. The CDR3 DNA follows: TGTGCTGGGGACAGGGGGTACGAGCAGTACTTC. Protein: CAGDRGYEQYF.

This clone has ten or more counts. The chain is built from TRBV2 and TRBJ2-7, with D tentatively TRBD1 or TRBD2 (6 bases each). The CDR3 loop spans 14 amino acids. V was shortened by 3 bases and J by 6 bases, with 15 bases between the two germline ends. CDR1 and CDR2 (germline): SNHLY, FYNNEI. The CDR3 region is CASSDRLGGREQYF. The CDR3 bases are TGTGCCAGCAGTGATCGGCTGGGGGGCCGCGAGCAGTACTTC.

This chain connects TRBV7-9 to TRBJ1-2; D is uncertain. The CDR3 runs to 13 residues. Germline loops: CDR1 SEHNR, CDR2 FQNEAQ (reference sequence). The V end was cut by 1 base, the J end by 4 bases, with 7 bases between. CDR3 amino acids: CASSLGGGYGYTF. CDR3 coding DNA: TGTGCCAGCAGCTTAGGCGGCGGCTATGGCTACACCTTC.

The rearrangement links TRBV30 to TRBJ1-1; D is undetermined. This CDR3 has 12 residues. Germline V gives CDR1 GTSNPN, CDR2 SVGIG (reference sequence). Between the trimmed V and J ends, which lost 2 bases and 7 bases, there was a span of 11 bases. This chain's CDR3 is CAWSLAVGEAFF. Here the CDR3 DNA reads TGTGCCTGGAGTTTAGCCGTGGGTGAAGCTTTCTTT.

The chain is built from TRBV5-6 and TRBJ2-3; 16 positions match TRBD2. The CDR3 is 19 residues long. Germline values: CDR1 SGHDT, CDR2 YYEEEE. Trimming took 4 bases from V and 4 from J; bases not matched to a gene: 12. The CDR3 region is CASSPHPSGTSGGADTQYF. For the CDR3, the DNA is TGTGCCAGCAGCCCGCACCCCTCCGGGACTAGCGGGGGGGCAGATACGCAGTATTTT.

The rearrangement links TRBV2 to TRBJ1-5; D call uncertain. Trimming cost V 5 bases and J 6 bases, with 14 bases left between them. The CDR3 has 14 amino acids. Per the germline V gene, CDR1 is SNHLY and CDR2 is FYNNEI. The CDR3 spells CASSRTTSGQPQHF. The CDR3 DNA sequence: TGTGCCAGCAGTCGGACGACGAGCGGTCAGCCCCAGCATTTT. Based on the CDR3 plus reference TRBV2 and TRBJ1-5, the full variable domain is EPEVTQTPSHQVTQMGQEVILRCVPISNHLYFYWYRQILGQKVEFLVSFYNNEISEKSEIFDDQFSVERPDGSNFTLKIRSTKLEDSAMYFCASSRTTSGQPQHFGDGTRLSIL.

This clone was counted once. The gene calls are TRBV4-3 and TRBJ2-3; D assignment may be TRBD1 or TRBD2 (5 bases each). Trimming removed 1 base at V and 1 base at J, with 18 bases between. Germline-derived CDR1 and CDR2 are LGHNA and YSLEER. CDR3 length: 18 amino acids. The CDR3 coding sequence is TGCGCCAGCAGCCAAGTTGGGTCATGGGGGTCTGGCACAGATACGCAGTATTTT. Its translation: CASSQVGSWGSGTDTQYF.

The table lists this clone with a count of one. The chain combines TRBV6-5 with TRBJ2-1; the D gene is possibly TRBD1 (5 bases). The CDR3 spans 14 residues. Trimming stripped 6 bases from V and 2 bases from J, with 11 bases between. Germline CDR1 reads MNHEY; CDR2 reads SVGAGI. The chain's CDR3 is CASSGQLTYNEQFF. CDR3 coding DNA: TGTGCCAGCAGCGGACAACTCACCTACAATGAGCAGTTCTTC.